Listed below are T cell receptor beta chains from one sample, sequenced in a study of CD8+ T cells in alopecia areata. Only in-frame clones appear in the TCRdb table, and some are missing; sequencing was by immunoSEQ multiplex PCR. The sample consists of about 97,000 clones, 41% of them appearing once. The sequenced sample was CD4+ T cells sorted from blood. The receptors shown here come from a human donor with alopecia areata. The CDR3 runs from the conserved cysteine through the conserved F or W. A D gene is named only where the DNA matches it firmly. Size is omitted from some rows. Given values are once, few, many or a class for expanded clones.

cdr3_aa cdr3_nt clone_size j_call d_call v_call
CASSSVASVADTQYF TGTGCCAGCAGCTCGGTGGCTAGTGTGGCAGATACGCAGTATTTT NA TRBJ2-3 NA TRBV7-2
CAISVAFDEQFF TGTGCCATCAGCGTAGCTTTCGATGAGCAGTTCTTC NA TRBJ2-1 NA TRBV10-3
CASSFWDRGNNEQFF TGTGCCAGCAGCTTTTGGGACAGGGGCAACAATGAGCAGTTCTTC few TRBJ2-1 TRBD1 TRBV7-9
CASSESGPRTDTQYF TGCGCCAGCAGTGAGTCAGGGCCCCGCACAGATACGCAGTATTTT NA TRBJ2-3 NA TRBV4-1
CASSFGVASYEQYF TGCGCCAGCAGCTTTGGGGTAGCCTCCTACGAGCAGTACTTC NA TRBJ2-7 NA TRBV5-1
CASSLVGAGGYQETQYF TGTGCCAGCAGCTTAGTGGGCGCGGGGGGGTACCAAGAGACCCAGTACTTC NA TRBJ2-5 TRBD2 TRBV7-2
CASSLGDTEAFF TGCGCCAGCAGCTTAGGGGACACTGAAGCTTTCTTT few TRBJ1-1 NA TRBV5-1
CASSSDTMGEAFF TGTGCCAGCAGCTCCGATACGATGGGGGAAGCTTTCTTT NA TRBJ1-1 NA TRBV7-2
CASSQIPGLGNIQYF TGTGCCAGCAGTCAAATCCCGGGCTTGGGAAACATTCAGTACTTC few TRBJ2-4 NA TRBV9
CASSPPGFGYEQYF TGTGCCAGCAGCCCCCCGGGGTTTGGCTACGAGCAGTACTTC NA TRBJ2-7 NA TRBV11-2
CASSIGVMNTEAFF TGTGCCAGTAGTATTGGAGTAATGAACACTGAAGCTTTCTTT NA TRBJ1-1 NA TRBV19
CASGGVNTEAFF TGTGCCAGCGGAGGAGTAAACACTGAAGCTTTCTTT NA TRBJ1-1 NA TRBV9
CAWSSGGKTQYF TGTGCCTGGAGTTCGGGGGGAAAGACCCAGTACTTC NA TRBJ2-5 TRBD2 TRBV30
CASSRSAYEQYF TGTGCCAGCAGCAGATCGGCTTACGAGCAGTACTTC few TRBJ2-7 NA TRBV6-1
CASSPVRGQPQHF TGTGCCAGCAGCCCCGTCAGGGGTCAGCCCCAGCATTTT NA TRBJ1-5 NA TRBV7-2
CASSEVGLAQETQYF TGTGCCAGCAGTGAAGTCGGACTAGCGCAAGAGACCCAGTACTTC NA TRBJ2-5 TRBD2 TRBV2
CASSLGTGYGSYEQYF TGTGCCAGCAGCTTGGGGACCGGCTATGGGTCCTACGAGCAGTACTTC few TRBJ2-7 NA TRBV5-8
CASARRTGSTTGELFF TGTGCCAGCGCTAGGAGGACAGGGAGCACCACCGGGGAGCTGTTTTTT few TRBJ2-2 TRBD1 TRBV2
CASTREVAGDSYEQYF TGTGCCAGCACCCGGGAGGTAGCGGGGGATTCCTACGAGCAGTACTTC NA TRBJ2-7 TRBD2 TRBV11-2
CSVTGQGSTEAFF TGCAGCGTCACGGGACAGGGAAGTACTGAAGCTTTCTTT few TRBJ1-1 TRBD1 TRBV29-1
CASRGFGYGYTF TGTGCCAGCAGGGGCTTTGGCTATGGCTACACCTTC NA TRBJ1-2 NA TRBV6-5
CASSYSGTGGVYGYTF TGTGCCAGCAGTTATTCCGGGACAGGGGGCGTCTATGGCTACACCTTC NA TRBJ1-2 TRBD1 TRBV6-5
CASSWDLRGRETQYF TGCGCCAGCAGCTGGGACCTCAGGGGACGGGAGACCCAGTACTTC NA TRBJ2-5 NA TRBV5-1
CASSQERHRNTEAFF TGTGCCAGCAGCCAAGAGAGACACCGGAACACTGAAGCTTTCTTT few TRBJ1-1 NA TRBV14
CASSGTGPAGTQYF TGTGCCAGCAGCGGGACAGGGCCAGCGGGTACGCAGTATTTT few TRBJ2-3 TRBD1 TRBV6-6
CASSDRRTGFSGANVLTF TGTGCCAGCAGTGATAGAAGGACAGGGTTCTCTGGGGCCAACGTCCTGACTTTC NA TRBJ2-6 TRBD1 TRBV2
CASSRGLRRDNEQFF TGTGCCAGCAGCCGGGGGTTGAGGAGAGACAATGAGCAGTTCTTC NA TRBJ2-1 NA TRBV7-6
CSGRGQGLDGSRETQYF TGCAGCGGCCGGGGACAGGGACTTGACGGGAGCCGAGAGACCCAGTACTTC NA TRBJ2-5 TRBD1 TRBV29-1
CASSPGLAATDTQYF TGCGCCAGCAGTCCGGGACTAGCGGCAACAGATACGCAGTATTTT NA TRBJ2-3 TRBD2 TRBV5-1
CASSLGTYEQYF TGTGCCAGCAGTTTAGGGACCTACGAGCAGTACTTC NA TRBJ2-7 NA TRBV28
CASSQDAQRLADGWDTQYF TGTGCCAGCAGCCAAGACGCGCAACGGCTAGCGGACGGGTGGGATACGCAGTATTTT NA TRBJ2-3 TRBD2 TRBV4-2
CAWGQGQRNEQFF TGTGCCTGGGGACAGGGGCAGCGGAATGAGCAGTTCTTC NA TRBJ2-1 TRBD1 TRBV30
CASSLGTLTDTQYF TGTGCCAGCAGCTTGGGGACACTCACAGATACGCAGTATTTT few TRBJ2-3 NA TRBV7-8
CASSSRRRVGGYTF TGTGCCAGCAGTTCCCGACGTAGGGTAGGGGGCTACACCTTC NA TRBJ1-2 NA TRBV6-5
CASSQDRLADTQYF TGCGCCAGCAGCCAAGACAGGTTAGCAGATACGCAGTATTTT NA TRBJ2-3 NA TRBV5-1
CASSQASGVNEQFF TGTGCCAGCAGCCAAGCATCCGGGGTCAATGAGCAGTTCTTC few TRBJ2-1 NA TRBV14
CASRSKVPLTTEAFF TGTGCCAGCAGATCAAAGGTCCCCCTGACCACTGAAGCTTTCTTT few TRBJ1-1 NA TRBV7-9
CSAWTGTGTDTQYF TGCAGCGCCTGGACAGGAACTGGGACAGATACGCAGTATTTT NA TRBJ2-3 TRBD1 TRBV29-1
CASSSAEGSYSNQPQHF TGTGCCAGCAGCTCCGCAGAGGGTTCCTATAGCAATCAGCCCCAGCATTTT NA TRBJ1-5 NA TRBV7-6
CASSGSSGGDTEAFF TGTGCCAGCAGCGGGTCCTCGGGAGGGGACACTGAAGCTTTCTTT few TRBJ1-1 NA TRBV9
CAWSGLAVSSYNEQFF TGTGCCTGGAGCGGACTAGCCGTGAGCTCCTACAATGAGCAGTTCTTC NA TRBJ2-1 TRBD2 TRBV30
CASSSEGNQPQHF TGTGCCAGCAGCTCGGAGGGCAATCAGCCCCAGCATTTT few TRBJ1-5 NA TRBV7-9
CSASRGRTEAFF TGCAGCGCGAGTCGGGGTCGGACTGAAGCTTTCTTT NA TRBJ1-1 NA TRBV29-1
CASSPHRGPGELFF TGTGCCAGCTCACCACACAGGGGACCCGGGGAGCTGTTTTTT NA TRBJ2-2 TRBD1 TRBV18
CASSDGLAGTDGTQYF TGTGCCAGCAGCGATGGACTAGCGGGGACGGACGGGACCCAGTACTTC once TRBJ2-5 TRBD2 TRBV2
CASSDRQGAKNTEAFF TGTGCCAGCAGCGACCGACAGGGGGCTAAGAACACTGAAGCTTTCTTT NA TRBJ1-1 TRBD1 TRBV6-6
CASSPGVGDTDTQYF TGTGCCAGCAGTCCCGGGGTGGGTGACACAGATACGCAGTATTTT NA TRBJ2-3 NA TRBV7-9
CASSSSGISNQPQHF TGTGCCAGCAGCTCGTCAGGGATTAGCAATCAGCCCCAGCATTTT few TRBJ1-5 NA TRBV7-9
CSVGTEFYGYTF TGCAGCGTTGGGACTGAGTTCTATGGCTACACCTTC NA TRBJ1-2 NA TRBV29-1
CASSLGGGPRNYGYTF TGCGCCAGCAGCTTAGGAGGCGGACCCCGAAACTATGGCTACACCTTC few TRBJ1-2 NA TRBV5-1